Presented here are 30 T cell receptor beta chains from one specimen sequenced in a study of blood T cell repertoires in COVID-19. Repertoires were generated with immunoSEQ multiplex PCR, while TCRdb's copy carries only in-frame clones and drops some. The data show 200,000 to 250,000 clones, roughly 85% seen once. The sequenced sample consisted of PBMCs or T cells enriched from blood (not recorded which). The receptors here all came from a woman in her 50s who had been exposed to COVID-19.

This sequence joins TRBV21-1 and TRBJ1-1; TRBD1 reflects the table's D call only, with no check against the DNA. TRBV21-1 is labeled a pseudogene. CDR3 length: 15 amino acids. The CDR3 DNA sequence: TGTGCCAGCAGCACTGGGGCCTGGACAGCAGCTGAAGCTTTCTTT. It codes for CASSTGAWTAAEAFF.

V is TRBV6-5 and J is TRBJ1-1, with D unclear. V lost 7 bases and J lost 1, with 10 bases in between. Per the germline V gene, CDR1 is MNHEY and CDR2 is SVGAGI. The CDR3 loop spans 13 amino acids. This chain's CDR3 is CASIFVSNTEAFF. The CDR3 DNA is TGTGCCAGCATTTTTGTATCGAACACTGAAGCTTTCTTT.

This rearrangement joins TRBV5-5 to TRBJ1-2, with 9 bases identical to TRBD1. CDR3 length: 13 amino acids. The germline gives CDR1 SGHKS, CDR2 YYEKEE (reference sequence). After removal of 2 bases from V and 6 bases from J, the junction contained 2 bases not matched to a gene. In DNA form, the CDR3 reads TGTGCCAGCAGCTTTACAGGGGGCGATGGCTACACCTTC. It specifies CASSFTGGDGYTF.

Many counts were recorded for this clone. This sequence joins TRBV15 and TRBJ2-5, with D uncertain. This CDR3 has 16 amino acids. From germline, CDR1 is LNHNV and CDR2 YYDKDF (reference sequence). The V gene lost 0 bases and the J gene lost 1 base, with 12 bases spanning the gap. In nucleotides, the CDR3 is TGTGCCACCAGCAGAGATCAGGCCAGTAGCCAAGAGACCCAGTACTTC. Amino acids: CATSRDQASSQETQYF.

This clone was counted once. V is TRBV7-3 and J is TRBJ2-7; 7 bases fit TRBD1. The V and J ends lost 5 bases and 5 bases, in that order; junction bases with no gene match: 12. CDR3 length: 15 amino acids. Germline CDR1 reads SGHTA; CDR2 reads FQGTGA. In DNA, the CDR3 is TGTGCCAGCAGCCGATCCAGGACAGGTATGGACGAGCAGTACTTC. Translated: CASSRSRTGMDEQYF.

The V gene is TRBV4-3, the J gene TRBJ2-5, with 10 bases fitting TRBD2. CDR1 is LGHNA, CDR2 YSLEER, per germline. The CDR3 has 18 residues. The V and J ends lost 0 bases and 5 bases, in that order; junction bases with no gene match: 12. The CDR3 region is CASSQDFSGAGGLETQYF. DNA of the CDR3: TGCGCCAGCAGCCAAGATTTCTCCGGAGCGGGGGGGCTTGAGACCCAGTACTTC.

CDR3 DNA: TGTGCCAGCAGCCAAGTCCAGGGCCGAAATTCACCCCTCCACTTT. It codes for CASSQVQGRNSPLHF. This chain uses TRBV3-1 (or the pseudogene TRBV3-2) with TRBJ1-6, with D possibly matching TRBD1 (5 bases). Between the trimmed V and J ends, which lost 1 base and 7 bases, there was a span of 11 bases. The CDR3 loop spans 15 amino acids. Germline lookup yields CDR1 LGHDT and CDR2 YNNKEL (reference sequence).

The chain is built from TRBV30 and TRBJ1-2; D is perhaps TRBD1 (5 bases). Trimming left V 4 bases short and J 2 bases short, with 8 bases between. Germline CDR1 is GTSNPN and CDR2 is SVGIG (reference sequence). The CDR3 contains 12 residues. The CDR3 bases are TGTGCCTGGATACAGGAGAACTATGGCTACACCTTC. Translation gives CAWIQENYGYTF.

The CDR3 region has the DNA TGCAGCGTTGCGCTGGAGGATACGCAGTATTTT. Translation gives CSVALEDTQYF. This sequence joins TRBV29-1 and TRBJ2-3; unclear D gene. Trimming took off 4 bases at V and 6 bases at J, with 8 bases between the two ends. The CDR3 extends over 11 amino acids. Germline V gene data show CDR1 as SQVTM and CDR2 as ANQGSEA.

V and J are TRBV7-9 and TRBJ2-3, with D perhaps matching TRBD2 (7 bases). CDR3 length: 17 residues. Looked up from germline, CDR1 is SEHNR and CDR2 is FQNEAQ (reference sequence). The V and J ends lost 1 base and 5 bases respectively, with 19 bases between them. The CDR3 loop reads CASSLDLLGGPKDTQYF. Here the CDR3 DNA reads TGTGCCAGCAGCTTAGATCTTTTGGGGGGGCCTAAAGATACGCAGTATTTT.

The CDR3 region is CASSQGYREYGNTIYF. The CDR3 DNA reads TGTGCCAGCAGCCAAGGATATCGAGAGTACGGAAACACCATATATTTT. V is TRBV3-1 (or the pseudogene TRBV3-2) and J is TRBJ1-3; D unclear. V lost 1 base and J lost 4, with 14 bases in between. This CDR3 has 16 amino acids. The germline CDR1 and CDR2 sequences are LGHDT and YNNKEL (reference sequence).

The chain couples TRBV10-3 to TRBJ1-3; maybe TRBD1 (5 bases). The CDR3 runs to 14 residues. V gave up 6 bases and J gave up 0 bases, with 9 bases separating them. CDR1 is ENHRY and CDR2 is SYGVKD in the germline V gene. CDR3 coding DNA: TGTGCCATCAGACCGGACATCTCTGGAAACACCATATATTTT. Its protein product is CAIRPDISGNTIYF.

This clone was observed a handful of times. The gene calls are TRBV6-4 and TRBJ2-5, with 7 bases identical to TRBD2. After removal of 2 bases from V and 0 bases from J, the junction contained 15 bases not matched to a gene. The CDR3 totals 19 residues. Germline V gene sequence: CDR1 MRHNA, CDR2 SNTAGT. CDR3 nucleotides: TGTGCCAGCAGTGACAATACGTCGGTGCCAGCGGGGTACCAAGAGACCCAGTACTTC. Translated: CASSDNTSVPAGYQETQYF.

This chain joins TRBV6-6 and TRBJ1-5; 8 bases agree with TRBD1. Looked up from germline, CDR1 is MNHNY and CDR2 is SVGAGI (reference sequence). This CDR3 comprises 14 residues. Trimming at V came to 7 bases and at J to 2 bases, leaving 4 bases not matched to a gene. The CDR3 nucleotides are TGTGCCAGCACCGACAGGGGCGGCAATCAGCCCCAGCATTTT. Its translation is CASTDRGGNQPQHF.

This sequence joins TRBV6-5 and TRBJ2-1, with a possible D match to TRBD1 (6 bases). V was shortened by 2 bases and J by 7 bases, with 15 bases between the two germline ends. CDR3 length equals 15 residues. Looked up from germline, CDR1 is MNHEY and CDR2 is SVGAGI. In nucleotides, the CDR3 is TGTGCCAGCAGTTACACCTCAGGGGTACCAAATGAGCAGTTCTTC. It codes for CASSYTSGVPNEQFF.

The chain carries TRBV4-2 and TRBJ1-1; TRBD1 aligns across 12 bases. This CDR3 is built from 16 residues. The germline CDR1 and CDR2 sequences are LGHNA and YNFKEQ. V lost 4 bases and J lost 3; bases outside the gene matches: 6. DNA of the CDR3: TGTGCCAGCAGCCGAGGGACAGGGGGCCAGGACACTGAAGCTTTCTTT. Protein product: CASSRGTGGQDTEAFF.

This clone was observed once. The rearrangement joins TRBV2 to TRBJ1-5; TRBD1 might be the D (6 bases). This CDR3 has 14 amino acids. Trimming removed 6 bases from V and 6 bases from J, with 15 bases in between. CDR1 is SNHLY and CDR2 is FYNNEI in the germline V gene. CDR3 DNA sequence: TGTGCCAGCAGCCTACAGGGAGATCGTCAGCCCCAGCATTTT. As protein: CASSLQGDRQPQHF.

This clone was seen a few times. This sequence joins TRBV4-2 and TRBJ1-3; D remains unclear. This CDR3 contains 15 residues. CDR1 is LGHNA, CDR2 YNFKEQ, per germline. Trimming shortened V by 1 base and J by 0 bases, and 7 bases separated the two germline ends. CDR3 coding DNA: TGTGCCAGCAGCCAAGCCCCCAGCTCTGGAAACACCATATATTTT. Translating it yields CASSQAPSSGNTIYF.

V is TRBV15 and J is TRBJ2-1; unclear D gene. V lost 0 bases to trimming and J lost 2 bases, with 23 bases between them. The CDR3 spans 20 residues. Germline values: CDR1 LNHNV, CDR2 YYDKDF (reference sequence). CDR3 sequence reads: CATSREWPRRFHYPYNEQFF. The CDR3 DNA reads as TGTGCCACCAGCAGAGAATGGCCACGGCGCTTCCACTACCCCTACAATGAGCAGTTCTTC.

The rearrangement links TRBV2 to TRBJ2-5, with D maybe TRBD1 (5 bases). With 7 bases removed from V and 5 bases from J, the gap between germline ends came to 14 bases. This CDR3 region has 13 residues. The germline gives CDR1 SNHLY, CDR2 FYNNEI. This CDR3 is CASKGREDETQYF. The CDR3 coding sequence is TGTGCCAGCAAAGGCAGGGAAGACGAGACCCAGTACTTC.

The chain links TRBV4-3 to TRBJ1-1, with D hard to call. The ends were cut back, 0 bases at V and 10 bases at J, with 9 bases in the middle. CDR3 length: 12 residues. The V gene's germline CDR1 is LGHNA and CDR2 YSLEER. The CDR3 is CASSQEGGRAFF. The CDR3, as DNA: TGCGCCAGCAGCCAAGAGGGAGGGAGAGCTTTCTTT.

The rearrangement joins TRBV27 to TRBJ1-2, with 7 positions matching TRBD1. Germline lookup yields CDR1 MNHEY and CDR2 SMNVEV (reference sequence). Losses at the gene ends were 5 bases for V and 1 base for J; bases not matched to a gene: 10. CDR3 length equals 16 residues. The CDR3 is CASSKERGRVNYGYTF. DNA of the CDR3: TGTGCCAGCAGTAAGGAAAGGGGGCGTGTTAACTATGGCTACACCTTC.

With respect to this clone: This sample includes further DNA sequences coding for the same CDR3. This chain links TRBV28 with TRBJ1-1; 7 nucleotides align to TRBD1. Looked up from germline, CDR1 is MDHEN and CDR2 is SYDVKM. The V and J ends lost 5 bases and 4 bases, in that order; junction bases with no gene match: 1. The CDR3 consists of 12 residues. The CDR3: CASSRQGTEAFF. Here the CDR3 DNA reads TGTGCCAGCAGTCGACAGGGCACTGAAGCTTTCTTT.

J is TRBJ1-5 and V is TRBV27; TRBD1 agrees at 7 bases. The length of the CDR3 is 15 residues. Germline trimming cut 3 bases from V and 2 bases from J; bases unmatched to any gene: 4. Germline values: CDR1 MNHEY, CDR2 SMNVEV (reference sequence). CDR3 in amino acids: CASSFRGRGNQPQHF. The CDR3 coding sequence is TGTGCCAGCAGTTTTAGGGGGCGCGGCAATCAGCCCCAGCATTTT.

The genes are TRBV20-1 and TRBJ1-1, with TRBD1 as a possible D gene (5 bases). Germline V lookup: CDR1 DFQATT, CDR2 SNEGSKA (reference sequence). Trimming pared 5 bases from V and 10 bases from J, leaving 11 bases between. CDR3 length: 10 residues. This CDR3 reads CSASGIRAFF. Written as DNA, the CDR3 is TGCAGTGCTTCAGGGATTCGAGCTTTCTTT.

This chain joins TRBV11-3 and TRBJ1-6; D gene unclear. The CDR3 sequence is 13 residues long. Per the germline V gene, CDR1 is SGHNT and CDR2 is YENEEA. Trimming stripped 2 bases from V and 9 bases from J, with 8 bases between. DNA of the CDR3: TGTGCCAGCAGCTTATCGAGAAGTTCACCCCTCCACTTT. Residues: CASSLSRSSPLHF.

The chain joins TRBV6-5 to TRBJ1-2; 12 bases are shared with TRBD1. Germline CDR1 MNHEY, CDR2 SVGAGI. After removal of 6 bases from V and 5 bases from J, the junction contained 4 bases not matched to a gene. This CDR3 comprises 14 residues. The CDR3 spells CASSGTGGLYGYTF. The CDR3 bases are TGTGCCAGCAGCGGGACAGGGGGCCTGTATGGCTACACCTTC.

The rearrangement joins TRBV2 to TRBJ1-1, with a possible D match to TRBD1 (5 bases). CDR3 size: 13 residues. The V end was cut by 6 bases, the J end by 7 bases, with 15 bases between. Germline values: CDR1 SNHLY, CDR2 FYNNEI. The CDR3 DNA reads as TGTGCCAGCAGGAGACCAGGGCTCGGTGAAGCTTTCTTT. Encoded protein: CASRRPGLGEAFF.

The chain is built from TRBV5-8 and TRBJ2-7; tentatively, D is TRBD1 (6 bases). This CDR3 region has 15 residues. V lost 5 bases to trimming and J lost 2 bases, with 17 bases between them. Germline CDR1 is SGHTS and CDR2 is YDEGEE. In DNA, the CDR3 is TGTGCCAGCAGTGTCGACAGGACCCCTACCTACGAGCAGTACTTC. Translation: CASSVDRTPTYEQYF.

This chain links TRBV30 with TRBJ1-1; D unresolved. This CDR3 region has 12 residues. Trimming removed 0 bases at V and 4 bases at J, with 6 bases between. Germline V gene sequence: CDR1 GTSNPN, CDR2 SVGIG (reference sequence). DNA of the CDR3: TGTGCCTGGAGTGTACTTGGCACTGAAGCTTTCTTT. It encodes CAWSVLGTEAFF.